The 28 T cell receptor beta chains listed next were all sequenced from one sample in a study of T-cell memory formation after mild COVID-19. TCRdb re-analysed the 5' RACE reads in MiXCR, keeping a single row per CDR3 protein. Of hundreds of thousands of distinct CDR3 sequences listed, around a quarter were seen once; the top ten hold around 12%. Sequencing input: PBMCs or a T cell subset sorted from them (not recorded which). The source is an adult woman who had mild COVID-19 (a few samples of this study predate the infection). Cell type and time point are not known.

This clonotype came up a few times. The chain is built from TRBV28 and TRBJ2-3; 7 bases align to TRBD2. The trim removed 2 bases at V and 3 bases at J, leaving 14 bases unmatched. CDR1 MDHEN and CDR2 SYDVKM come from the germline V gene. This CDR3 has 18 residues. The CDR3 loop is CASSLRIISGRETDTQYF. The CDR3 DNA follows: TGTGCCAGCAGTTTACGTATCATTTCCGGGCGGGAGACAGATACGCAGTATTTT.

This clonotype was seen at least ten times. At one end, the junction sequence differs from germline, possibly due to a read error. V and J are TRBV5-6 and TRBJ2-5, with a tentative D call TRBD1 (6 bases). The V gene's germline CDR1 is SGHDT and CDR2 YYEEEE. This CDR3 comprises 14 residues. CDR3 sequence (DNA): TGCGCCAGCAGCTTTGGGACAACCCAAGAGACCCAGTACTTC. Its protein is CASSFGTTQETQYF.

J is TRBJ2-5 and V is TRBV21-1; the table's D call TRBD1 went unverified against the DNA. TRBV21-1 constitutes a pseudogene. The CDR3 runs 17 residues. DNA for the CDR3: TGTGCCAGCAGGCAAAGCCCGGGACTTGGGAGCCAAGAGACCCAGTACTTC. Amino acids: CASRQSPGLGSQETQYF.

This chain joins TRBV5-1 and TRBJ2-1, with 14 bases fitting TRBD2. CDR3 length equals 15 residues. V shed 6 bases and J 9 bases; nucleotides not matched to a gene: 8. The germline V gene has CDR1 SGHRS and CDR2 YFSETQ. The chain's CDR3 is CASKTSGGVSGEQFF. The CDR3 region has the DNA TGCGCCAGCAAGACTAGCGGGGGGGTAAGTGGTGAGCAGTTCTTC.

This clonotype has at least ten counts. The genes are TRBV6-1 and TRBJ1-1; tentative D call: TRBD1 (6 bases). Germline V gives CDR1 MNHNS, CDR2 SASEGT. The CDR3 covers 13 residues. Trimming took off 8 bases at V and 2 bases at J, with 12 bases between the two ends. CDR3 protein: CASLQGGNTEAFF. The CDR3 region has the DNA TGTGCCAGCCTACAGGGAGGAAACACTGAAGCTTTCTTT.

This clonotype was counted only a few times. CDR3 nucleotides: TGTGCCAGCAGCTATCTCGACAGAATCTCCTACGAGCAGTACTTC. Translated, it gives CASSYLDRISYEQYF. The gene calls are TRBV6-4 and TRBJ2-7, with D maybe TRBD1 (5 bases). The CDR3 is 15 amino acids. Germline values: CDR1 MRHNA, CDR2 SNTAGT. Trimming stripped 6 bases from V and 0 bases from J, with 15 bases between.

The gene calls are TRBV12-3 or TRBV12-4 and TRBJ2-2, with D hard to call. The CDR3 totals 14 residues. V shed 3 bases and J shed 1 base, with 6 bases lying between them. CDR3 sequence: CASSFPLNTGELFF. The DNA of the CDR3 is TGTGCCAGCAGTTTTCCCTTGAACACCGGGGAGCTGTTTTTT.

V usage is TRBV20-1 and J usage is TRBJ2-3, with 9 bases matching TRBD2. This CDR3 is built from 14 residues. Germline CDR1 and CDR2: DFQATT and SNEGSKA (reference sequence). With 6 bases clipped from V and 4 bases from J, the junction kept 8 bases outside the gene matches. The CDR3 DNA is TGCAGTGCGAGACCGGGACTAGCCCCAGATACGCAGTATTTT. As protein: CSARPGLAPDTQYF.

This clonotype has a handful of counts. This chain joins TRBV21-1 and TRBJ2-7; TRBD1, the table's D call, lacks a check against the DNA. TRBV21-1 corresponds to a pseudogene. This CDR3 contains 16 residues. The CDR3 region is CASSKFPGRTSYEQYF. The CDR3 DNA sequence: TGTGCCAGCAGCAAATTCCCGGGCCGCACTAGTTACGAGCAGTACTTC.

This clonotype has just a few counts. This sequence joins TRBV5-1 and TRBJ1-2; D is unresolved. The germline CDR1 and CDR2 sequences are SGHRS and YFSETQ. The ends were cut back, 1 base at V and 5 bases at J, with 15 bases in the middle. The length of the CDR3 is 15 residues. The CDR3 DNA reads TGCGCCAGCAGCTTGCCGTCGGCGGACTATTATGGCTACACCTTC. Translation gives CASSLPSADYYGYTF.

This clonotype was observed at least ten times. One end of the junction varies from germline; a read error may be responsible. CDR3 sequence (DNA): TGTGCTAGCAGCTTGGCGGGACTAGCTACCGAGCAGTACTTC. It codes for CASSLAGLATEQYF. This chain connects TRBV7-7 to TRBJ2-7, with TRBD2 identical over 9 bases. The V gene's germline CDR1 is SSHAT and CDR2 FNYEAQ (reference sequence). This CDR3 region has 14 residues. The full variable domain, rest sourced from reference TRBV7-7 and TRBJ2-7, is GAGVSQSPRYKVTKRGQDVTLRCDPISSHATLYWYQQALGQGPEFLTYFNYEAQPDKSGLPSDRFSAERPEGSISTLTIQRTEQRDSAMYRCASSLAGLATEQYFGPGTRLTVT.

In its sample, this clonotype was seen a few times. V gene TRBV9 combines with J gene TRBJ2-6; 8 bases map to TRBD1. V gave up 0 bases and J gave up 3 bases; unmatched junction bases: 17. CDR3 length equals 21 residues. Germline V gene sequence: CDR1 SGDLS, CDR2 YYNGEE. CDR3 nucleotide sequence: TGTGCCAGCAGCGTAGGCTTTTTCGGGAAGGGACAGGTAATTGGGGCCAACGTCCTGACTTTC. The encoded protein is CASSVGFFGKGQVIGANVLTF.

The CDR3 spells CSVRQTGLFYGYTF. In DNA, the CDR3 is TGCAGCGTTCGGCAAACAGGGTTGTTCTATGGCTACACCTTC. The chain links TRBV29-1 to TRBJ1-2, with a tentative D call TRBD1 (6 bases). The CDR3 sequence is 14 residues long. CDR1 and CDR2 from the germline V gene are SQVTM and ANQGSEA. Trimming took 5 bases from V and 4 from J, leaving 17 bases between them.

This clonotype was detected only a few times. Written as DNA, the CDR3 is TGTGCCATCAGTGAGTCTGTGGGACTAGCGGGAAGAGAGACCCAGTACTTC. This translates into CAISESVGLAGRETQYF. J is TRBJ2-5 and V is TRBV10-3, with 13 bases identical to TRBD2. The CDR3 runs 17 residues. Germline V gene lookup returns CDR1 ENHRY and CDR2 SYGVKD. V shed 0 bases, J shed 4 bases, and the junction held 5 bases outside the gene matches.

A few counts support this clonotype. The chain uses TRBV5-1 and TRBJ1-2, with 11 bases matching TRBD1. The V gene end was trimmed by 4 bases and the J gene end by 3 bases; junction bases not matched to a gene: 8. The CDR3 is 16 amino acids. Germline values: CDR1 SGHRS, CDR2 YFSETQ. The CDR3 is CASSPGTGGLDYGYTF. In DNA, the CDR3 is TGCGCCAGCAGCCCCGGGACAGGGGGATTGGACTATGGCTACACCTTC.

The rearrangement links TRBV11-2 to TRBJ2-7; D perhaps matches TRBD1 (5 bases). Looked up from germline, CDR1 is SGHAT and CDR2 is FQNNGV. The V end was cut by 2 bases, the J end by 0 bases, with 14 bases between. The CDR3 consists of 16 residues. The CDR3 here is CASSLPTAKISYEQYF. CDR3 nucleotide sequence: TGTGCCAGCAGCTTACCGACAGCGAAGATCTCCTACGAGCAGTACTTC.

The rearrangement joins TRBV24-1 to TRBJ2-3, with 7 bases lining up with TRBD1. The CDR3 extends over 14 amino acids. Germline V gives CDR1 KGHDR, CDR2 SFDVKD. Trimming cost V 5 bases and J 4 bases; bases outside gene matches: 5. The CDR3 is CATSGQGYSDTQYF. The CDR3 DNA follows: TGTGCCACCAGTGGACAGGGTTATTCAGATACGCAGTATTTT.

This clonotype was detected ten times or more. The chain links TRBV5-1 to TRBJ2-1; D perhaps matches TRBD2 (6 bases). Trimming stripped 1 base from V and 4 bases from J, with 12 bases between. The CDR3 sequence is 15 residues long. Germline CDR1 and CDR2: SGHRS and YFSETQ. CDR3 in DNA: TGCGCCAGCAGCTTGATTAGCGGCACGTACAATGAGCAGTTCTTC. As protein: CASSLISGTYNEQFF.

This clonotype occurred a few times. One junction end does not reproduce the germline sequence, and a read error may be involved. This chain uses TRBV7-2 with TRBJ1-2; the match to TRBD1 covers 7 bases. Looked up from germline, CDR1 is SGHTA and CDR2 is FQGNSA. The CDR3 has 13 amino acids. CDR3 in DNA: TGTGCCAGCAGCACCTCGACGCCAAAACAGGGGTACTTC. Amino acids: CASSTSTPKQGYF.

This clonotype was observed a single time. The rearrangement links TRBV6-5 to TRBJ2-7; 7 bases match TRBD1. This CDR3 region has 14 residues. J gave up 2 bases and V 6 bases, and 7 bases lay outside the gene matches. Germline-derived CDR1 and CDR2 are MNHEY and SVGAGI. CDR3 sequence: CASRFDRAAYEQYF. In DNA, the CDR3 is TGTGCCAGCAGATTCGACAGGGCGGCCTACGAGCAGTACTTC.

V gene TRBV27 combines with J gene TRBJ1-6; no clear D gene. V was trimmed by 5 bases and J by 10 bases, leaving 12 bases between them. Looked up from germline, CDR1 is MNHEY and CDR2 is SMNVEV (reference sequence). This CDR3 spans 13 amino acids. Here the CDR3 DNA reads TGTGCCAGCAGTCGGGGTTTAGGATCACCCCTCCACTTT. Amino acids: CASSRGLGSPLHF.

This clonotype has a handful of counts. This chain uses TRBV4-1 with TRBJ2-7; 7 bases are a match to TRBD1. Germline CDR1 and CDR2: MGHRA and YSYEKL. V shed 0 bases and J 1 base; nucleotides not matched to a gene: 3. The CDR3 consists of 15 residues. The CDR3 nucleotides are TGCGCCAGCAGCCAAGAGGGACAGATTTCCTACGAGCAGTACTTC. This codes for CASSQEGQISYEQYF.

CDR3 sequence: CASSVGGTGNQETQYF. CDR3 coding DNA: TGCGCCAGCAGCGTGGGAGGGACAGGGAATCAAGAGACCCAGTACTTC. This rearrangement joins TRBV5-1 to TRBJ2-5; 9 bases are a match to TRBD1. Looked up from germline, CDR1 is SGHRS and CDR2 is YFSETQ. The CDR3 covers 16 residues. Trimming at V came to 4 bases and at J to 2 bases, leaving 9 bases not matched to a gene.

The chain links TRBV20-1 to TRBJ2-1, with 9 bases identical to TRBD2. Germline assignment: CDR1 DFQATT and CDR2 SNEGSKA (reference sequence). CDR3 length: 16 residues. Trimming cost V 4 bases and J 5 bases; bases outside gene matches: 12. CDR3 residues: CSATVLGLATHNEQFF. The DNA of the CDR3 is TGCAGTGCTACAGTATTGGGACTAGCCACCCACAATGAGCAGTTCTTC.

In its sample, this clonotype was seen many times. The chain employs TRBV5-1 and TRBJ2-7, with D tentatively TRBD1 (6 bases). CDR3 length equals 13 residues. The V and J ends lost 4 bases and 1 base respectively, with 9 bases between them. The germline CDR1 and CDR2 sequences are SGHRS and YFSETQ. CDR3 bases: TGCGCCAGCAGCCCCGACAGGTCCTACGAGCAGTACTTC. This sequence encodes CASSPDRSYEQYF. Combining the CDR3 with reference TRBV5-1 and TRBJ2-7 gives the whole variable domain KAGVTQTPRYLIKTRGQQVTLSCSPISGHRSVSWYQQTPGQGLQFLFEYFSETQRNKGNFPGRFSGRQFSNSRSEMNVSTLELGDSALYLCASSPDRSYEQYFGPGTRLTVT.

This clonotype has a handful of counts. This rearrangement joins TRBV5-4 to TRBJ2-7, with D maybe TRBD1 (7 bases). The CDR3 runs to 13 residues. Germline values: CDR1 SGHNT, CDR2 YYREEE (reference sequence). V was cut by 8 bases and J by 1 base, with 13 bases left in between. The CDR3: CASQEGASYEQYF. In DNA, the CDR3 is TGTGCCAGTCAGGAGGGGGCGTCCTACGAGCAGTACTTC.

The rearrangement joins TRBV27 to TRBJ1-2, with D uncertain. This CDR3 spans 15 amino acids. CDR1 and CDR2 (germline): MNHEY, SMNVEV (reference sequence). V lost 5 bases to trimming and J lost 4 bases, with 17 bases between them. The CDR3 region is CASSPGRPRGYGYTF. The CDR3, as DNA: TGTGCCAGCAGTCCTGGACGTCCACGGGGCTATGGCTACACCTTC.

This clonotype appeared a few times. The chain couples TRBV3-1 to TRBJ1-1; D not resolved. The CDR3 has 14 residues. Between the trimmed V and J ends, which lost 2 bases and 5 bases, there was a span of 12 bases. Germline-derived CDR1 and CDR2 are LGHDT and YNNKEL (reference sequence). The CDR3 sequence: CASSQSVDGTEAFF. The CDR3 DNA is TGTGCCAGCAGCCAATCGGTCGATGGGACTGAAGCTTTCTTT. Complete variable domain (other parts from reference TRBV3-1 and TRBJ1-1): DTAVSQTPKYLVTQMGNDKSIKCEQNLGHDTMYWYKQDSKKFLKIMFSYNNKELIINETVPNRFSPKSPDKAHLNLHINSLELGDSAVYFCASSQSVDGTEAFFGQGTRLTVV.